This T cell receptor (beta chain) stems from a study of Ad26.COV2.S vaccination and SARS-CoV-2 variants. The protocol was immunoSEQ multiplex PCR, while the TCRdb copy is restricted to in-frame clones and leaves out a portion. The table shows some 350,000 clones, with roughly nine tenths occurring only once. The CDR3 spans 14 residues. V lost 1 base and J 6 bases, leaving 11 bases between the germline ends. Germline lookup yields CDR1 KGHSH and CDR2 LQKENI. Treatment of the sample: roughly 19 received Ad26.COV2.S at low or high dose, single or two shots; several received placebo; per-sample allocation not given. Following the first vaccine or placebo injection, samples were taken on day 63.

The receptor comes from a person aged 18-65 years who received the Ad26.COV2.S COVID-19 vaccine or a placebo. This chain joins TRBV18 and TRBJ2-3, with unresolved D. The sample consisted of peripheral blood, taken in a trial of Ad26.COV2.S vaccine versus placebo. CDR3 region: CASSPRTVKDTQYF. The CDR3, as DNA: TGTGCCAGCTCACCACGGACCGTCAAGGATACGCAGTATTTT.